The 13 T cell receptor beta chains in this list originate from one sample, sequenced in a study of CD4+ T cells in melanoma. The protocol was immunoSEQ multiplex PCR, while the TCRdb copy is restricted to in-frame clones and leaves out a portion. The sample consists of 110,000 to 150,000 clones, approximately 91% of them appearing once. The receptor set was obtained from a human donor with melanoma.

The rearrangement joins TRBV7-6 to TRBJ2-3, with TRBD1 matching over 8 bases. The CDR3 runs 18 residues. Per the germline V gene, CDR1 is SGHVS and CDR2 is FNYEAQ. With 1 base clipped from V and 5 bases from J, the junction kept 14 bases outside the gene matches. CDR3 coding DNA: TGTGCCAGCAGCTTAGAGGGCGGGACAGGAAGAAAAGGAGATACGCAGTATTTT. This gives the protein CASSLEGGTGRKGDTQYF.

The chain couples TRBV5-4 to TRBJ1-1; 11 bases map to TRBD1. The CDR3 has 15 residues. Germline V lookup: CDR1 SGHNT, CDR2 YYREEE (reference sequence). Trimming cost V 1 base and J 4 bases; bases outside gene matches: 3. The CDR3 nucleotides are TGTGCCAGCAGCTTGTTTGGGACAGGGGGCACTGAAGCTTTCTTT. It codes for CASSLFGTGGTEAFF.

J is TRBJ1-1 and V is TRBV2, with D possibly matching TRBD1 (5 bases). This CDR3 region has 15 residues. The ends were cut back, 4 bases at V and 0 bases at J, with 12 bases in the middle. Germline assignment: CDR1 SNHLY and CDR2 FYNNEI. The CDR3 nucleotides are TGTGCCAGCAGTGGCTCGGGGCAGTTGAACACTGAAGCTTTCTTT. Translated, it gives CASSGSGQLNTEAFF.

The chain combines TRBV29-1 with TRBJ2-7; D gene unclear. Germline CDR1 and CDR2: SQVTM and ANQGSEA. CDR3 length: 12 amino acids. V lost 5 bases and J 3 bases, leaving 11 bases between the germline ends. CDR3 loop: CSVKSGGYEQYF. CDR3 DNA sequence: TGCAGCGTTAAATCAGGCGGCTACGAGCAGTACTTC.

The chain is built from TRBV18 and TRBJ2-7, with TRBD1 matching over 9 bases. CDR3 length: 17 residues. V shed 1 base and J 1 base; nucleotides not matched to a gene: 8. CDR1 and CDR2 from the germline V gene are KGHSH and LQKENI. The CDR3 reads CASSPRVTGTGSYEQYF. CDR3 DNA sequence: TGTGCCAGCTCACCACGCGTTACCGGGACAGGGTCCTACGAGCAGTACTTC.

V is TRBV12-5 and J is TRBJ2-1; tentatively, D is TRBD1 or TRBD2 (5 bases each). The CDR3 extends over 15 amino acids. Trimming left V 4 bases short and J 6 bases short, with 16 bases between. Germline V lookup: CDR1 LGHNT, CDR2 FRNRAP. As DNA, the CDR3 is TGTGCTAGTGGTTCTCCCTTCCGGGGCCTCAATGAGCAGTTCTTC. Protein: CASGSPFRGLNEQFF.

The CDR3 loop is CASSVGQGDSPLHF. CDR3 in DNA: TGTGCCAGCAGCGTGGGACAGGGTGATTCACCCCTCCACTTT. The rearrangement uses TRBV9 and TRBJ1-6, with TRBD1 identical over 9 bases. Germline values: CDR1 SGDLS, CDR2 YYNGEE. V shed 2 bases and J 8 bases; nucleotides not matched to a gene: 2. The CDR3 is made up of 14 amino acids.

In nucleotides, the CDR3 is TGTGCCATCAGTGAGACGGGGCGACAAGAGACCCAGTACTTC. The encoded protein is CAISETGRQETQYF. This chain connects TRBV10-3 to TRBJ2-5; D tentatively reads TRBD1 or TRBD2 (5 bases each). The CDR3 is 14 amino acids. CDR1 and CDR2 (germline): ENHRY, SYGVKD. Trimming pared 2 bases from V and 2 bases from J, leaving 9 bases between.

This chain uses TRBV9 with TRBJ2-1; D is undetermined. Trimming stripped 4 bases from V and 0 bases from J, with 11 bases between. Germline assignment: CDR1 SGDLS and CDR2 YYNGEE. This CDR3 comprises 15 residues. The CDR3 reads CASSLDLYSYNEQFF. Here the CDR3 DNA reads TGTGCCAGCAGCCTGGATCTCTACTCCTACAATGAGCAGTTCTTC.

The rearrangement uses TRBV6-5 and TRBJ1-1; D unclear. V dropped 6 bases and J dropped 7 bases, with 15 bases sitting between them. The CDR3 consists of 13 residues. Germline V lookup: CDR1 MNHEY, CDR2 SVGAGI. CDR3 sequence: CASSLVPVGEAFF. In DNA form, the CDR3 reads TGTGCCAGCAGCCTCGTCCCGGTGGGTGAAGCTTTCTTT.

The chain recombines TRBV5-4 with TRBJ1-6; TRBD1 matches 7 bases. The CDR3 runs 15 residues. CDR1 SGHNT and CDR2 YYREEE come from the germline V gene (reference sequence). J gave up 9 bases and V 3 bases, and 9 bases lay outside the gene matches. The CDR3 DNA reads TGTGCCAGCAGCTCCAGGGGGGGGGCTCGTTCACCCCTCCACTTT. Protein: CASSSRGGARSPLHF. Filled out from reference TRBV5-4 and TRBJ1-6, the complete variable domain reads ETGVTQSPTHLIKTRGQQVTLRCSSQSGHNTVSWYQQALGQGPQFIFQYYREEENGRGNFPPRFSGLQFPNYSSELNVNALELDDSALYLCASSSRGGARSPLHFGNGTRLTVT.

V usage is TRBV11-2 and J usage is TRBJ1-1; possible D gene TRBD1, 6 bases. The germline V and J ends were trimmed by 4 bases and 11 bases, with 17 bases remaining between them. The CDR3 is made up of 13 amino acids. The V gene's germline CDR1 is SGHAT and CDR2 FQNNGV. The DNA of the CDR3 is TGTGCCAGCAGCTCCCCTCGACAGGCGGGCGCTTTCTTT. Amino acids: CASSSPRQAGAFF.

The V call is TRBV29-1, the J call TRBJ1-2; D gene ambiguous. V was clipped by 2 bases and J by 10 bases, with 11 bases between them. Germline V CDR1 and CDR2: SQVTM, ANQGSEA. This CDR3 is built from 11 residues. The CDR3 region has the DNA TGCAGCGTTGAAAGACTCGGGAACTACACCTTC. It encodes CSVERLGNYTF.